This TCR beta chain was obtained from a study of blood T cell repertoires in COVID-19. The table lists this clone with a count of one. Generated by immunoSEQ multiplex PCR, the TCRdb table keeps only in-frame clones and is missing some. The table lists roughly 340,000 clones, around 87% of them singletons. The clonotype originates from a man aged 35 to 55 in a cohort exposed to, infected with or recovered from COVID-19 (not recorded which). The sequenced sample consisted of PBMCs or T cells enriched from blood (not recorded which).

This CDR3 reads CASSRQGISTEAFF. The DNA of the CDR3 is TGTGCCAGCAGTCGACAGGGGATTAGCACTGAAGCTTTCTTT. The genes are TRBV7-9 and TRBJ1-1; 8 bases are a match to TRBD1. V gave up 6 bases and J gave up 4 bases; unmatched junction bases: 7. This CDR3 comprises 14 residues. The germline V gene encodes CDR1 SEHNR and CDR2 FQNEAQ (reference sequence).